The 17 T cell receptor beta chains given below trace back to one sample, sequenced in a study of T cell responses to AZD1222 COVID-19 vaccine. Repertoires were generated with immunoSEQ multiplex PCR, while TCRdb's copy carries only in-frame clones and drops some. This sample yields some 170,000 clones, of which approximately 90% are seen a single time; 3.5% to 5.5% belongs to the top ten. The input for sequencing was peripheral blood, taken 28 days after the second dose of the MenACWY control vaccine. These TCRs come from an adult who received the MenACWY meningococcal vaccine as a control.

This clone was detected only once. The chain joins TRBV6-6 to TRBJ2-2; D not resolved. This CDR3 region has 13 residues. V was cut by 6 bases and J by 6 bases, with 11 bases left in between. Germline values: CDR1 MNHNY, CDR2 SVGAGI (reference sequence). The CDR3 DNA reads as TGTGCCAGCAGACCCCCCCGTCCCGGGGAGCTGTTTTTT. It translates to CASRPPRPGELFF.

CDR3 amino acids: CASIWETQYF. CDR3 DNA: TGTGCCAGCATATGGGAGACCCAGTACTTC. The V call is TRBV27, the J call TRBJ2-5, with unresolved D. CDR1 is MNHEY, CDR2 SMNVEV, per germline (reference sequence). V was cut by 7 bases and J by 5 bases, with 5 bases left in between. CDR3 length equals 10 residues.

V gene TRBV18 combines with J gene TRBJ1-2, with D uncertain. V lost 6 bases, J lost 8 bases, and 19 bases lay in between. This CDR3 contains 14 residues. The germline V gene encodes CDR1 KGHSH and CDR2 LQKENI. CDR3 sequence reads: CASSFQQFGEGYTF. As DNA, the CDR3 is TGTGCCAGCTCCTTTCAACAGTTCGGGGAGGGCTACACCTTC.

The V gene is TRBV19, the J gene TRBJ1-4; D might be TRBD1 (5 bases). The CDR3 consists of 14 residues. Germline V gene data show CDR1 as LNHDA and CDR2 as SQIVND (reference sequence). V lost 3 bases to trimming and J lost 5 bases, with 10 bases between them. The CDR3 here is CASSILGDNEKLFF. For the CDR3, the DNA is TGTGCCAGTAGTATCTTAGGGGACAATGAAAAACTGTTTTTT. Full variable domain (rest looked up from reference TRBV19 and TRBJ1-4): DGGITQSPKYLFRKEGQNVTLSCEQNLNHDAMYWYRQDPGQGLRLIYYSQIVNDFQKGDIAEGYSVSREKKESFPLTVTSAQKNPTAFYLCASSILGDNEKLFFGSGTQLSVL.

The rearrangement joins TRBV6-2 or TRBV6-3 to TRBJ2-3; a possible D gene is TRBD2 (5 bases). CDR1 MNHEY and CDR2 SVGEGT come from the germline V gene. Deletions cut 3 bases from V and 5 bases from J, with 12 bases between. The CDR3 runs 14 residues. CDR3 coding DNA: TGTGCCAGCAGTTATGAAGCGGTGCAAGATACGCAGTATTTT. It codes for CASSYEAVQDTQYF.

The chain employs TRBV7-2 and TRBJ2-7; 10 bases fit TRBD1. V shed 5 bases, J shed 2 bases, and the junction held 3 bases outside the gene matches. The CDR3 spans 14 residues. CDR1 and CDR2 (germline): SGHTA, FQGNSA. CDR3 region: CASSRGTGAYEQYF. The CDR3, as DNA: TGTGCCAGCAGCCGCGGGACAGGGGCCTACGAGCAGTACTTC.

This clone was detected only a few times. This chain connects TRBV11-2 to TRBJ2-7; 7 bases match TRBD1. CDR3 length: 15 residues. Unmatched junction bases numbered 6, after V lost 0 bases and J lost 4 bases. Germline CDR1 is SGHAT and CDR2 is FQNNGV. CDR3 region: CASSLERGPAYEQYF. In DNA, the CDR3 is TGTGCCAGCAGCTTAGAAAGGGGGCCGGCTTACGAGCAGTACTTC.

The chain joins TRBV27 to TRBJ2-7; maybe TRBD1 (5 bases). Trimming left V 0 bases short and J 3 bases short, with 9 bases between. CDR3 length equals 14 residues. Germline V gene data show CDR1 as MNHEY and CDR2 as SMNVEV (reference sequence). The CDR3 here is CASSLSQGYYEQYF. CDR3 coding DNA: TGTGCCAGCAGTTTATCGCAGGGTTACTACGAGCAGTACTTC.

The chain couples TRBV5-1 to TRBJ2-5; D is unresolved. The CDR3 sequence is 12 residues long. Germline CDR1 and CDR2: SGHRS and YFSETQ. V lost 0 bases to trimming and J lost 4 bases, with 4 bases between them. Written as DNA, the CDR3 is TGCGCCAGCAGCTTGGAGGTAGAGACCCAGTACTTC. It is translated as CASSLEVETQYF.

The chain recombines TRBV18 with TRBJ2-5; D is ambiguous. CDR3 length equals 13 residues. Between the trimmed V and J ends, which lost 3 bases and 5 bases, there was a span of 10 bases. The V gene's germline CDR1 is KGHSH and CDR2 LQKENI. CDR3 sequence reads: CASSPNSGETQYF. The CDR3 DNA reads as TGTGCCAGCTCACCGAACTCTGGGGAGACCCAGTACTTC.

This chain links TRBV4-3 with TRBJ2-5; D not resolved. Deletions cut 1 base from V and 0 bases from J, with 6 bases between. The CDR3 runs 14 residues. Germline V gene lookup returns CDR1 LGHNA and CDR2 YSLEER. CDR3 sequence: CASSQAVYQETQYF. The CDR3 region has the DNA TGCGCCAGCAGCCAAGCAGTGTACCAAGAGACCCAGTACTTC.

This chain uses TRBV7-6 with TRBJ1-4; D is undetermined. The CDR3 has 15 amino acids. Germline V CDR1 and CDR2: SGHVS, FNYEAQ. Trimming pared 5 bases from V and 7 bases from J, leaving 17 bases between. The DNA of the CDR3 is TGTGCCAGCAGCCCCAACGCACTGGTACCTGAAAAACTGTTTTTT. Translated: CASSPNALVPEKLFF.

The rearrangement links TRBV30 to TRBJ1-2; D is undetermined. V lost 4 bases and J lost 8, with 14 bases in between. The CDR3 is made up of 12 amino acids. In germline, CDR1 is GTSNPN, CDR2 SVGIG (reference sequence). DNA of the CDR3: TGTGCCTGGATGATCGGGCAGGAAGGCTACACCTTC. This encodes CAWMIGQEGYTF.

The rearrangement uses TRBV7-2 and TRBJ1-2; no definite D call. This CDR3 has 13 amino acids. Germline V gives CDR1 SGHTA, CDR2 FQGNSA. V dropped 3 bases and J dropped 4 bases, with 9 bases sitting between them. CDR3 DNA: TGTGCCAGCAGCTTTTTACAGTTCTATGGCTACACCTTC. Protein product: CASSFLQFYGYTF.

This chain links TRBV11-2 with TRBJ2-3; 7 nucleotides match TRBD1. The CDR3 spans 16 residues. After removal of 4 bases from V and 2 bases from J, the junction contained 9 bases not matched to a gene. Germline V lookup: CDR1 SGHAT, CDR2 FQNNGV. CDR3 sequence: CASSWGTALNTDTQYF. DNA for the CDR3: TGTGCCAGCAGCTGGGGGACAGCCCTAAACACAGATACGCAGTATTTT.

The chain joins TRBV10-2 to TRBJ1-1, with 9 bases fitting TRBD1. V lost 5 bases to trimming and J lost 1 base; unmatched junction nucleotides: 8. There are 16 residues in the CDR3. Germline CDR1 WSHSY, CDR2 SAAADI. CDR3 sequence reads: CASSSTWTGANTEAFF. The CDR3, as DNA: TGCGCCAGCAGTTCCACTTGGACAGGGGCGAACACTGAAGCTTTCTTT.

This chain connects TRBV11-3 to TRBJ2-3, with D perhaps given as TRBD1 or TRBD2 (6 bases each). Germline V gives CDR1 SGHNT, CDR2 YENEEA. V lost 4 bases to trimming and J lost 5 bases, with 16 bases between them. There are 15 residues in the CDR3. CDR3 amino acids: CASSWGGTREDTQYF. Here the CDR3 DNA reads TGTGCCAGCAGCTGGGGCGGGACAAGGGAAGATACGCAGTATTTT.